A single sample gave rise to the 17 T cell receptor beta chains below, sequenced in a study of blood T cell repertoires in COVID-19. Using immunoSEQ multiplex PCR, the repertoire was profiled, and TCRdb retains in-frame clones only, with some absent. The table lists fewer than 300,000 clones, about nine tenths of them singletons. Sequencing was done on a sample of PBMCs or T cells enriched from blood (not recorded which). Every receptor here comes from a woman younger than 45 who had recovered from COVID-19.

The chain's CDR3 is CASRLYRAGGSYNEQFF. The CDR3 coding sequence is TGTGCAAGTCGCTTGTATCGAGCGGGAGGCTCCTACAATGAGCAGTTCTTC. The chain is built from TRBV12-2 and TRBJ2-1; the table's D call, TRBD2, was not checked against the DNA. TRBV12-2 is reported as a pseudogene. This CDR3 has 17 amino acids.

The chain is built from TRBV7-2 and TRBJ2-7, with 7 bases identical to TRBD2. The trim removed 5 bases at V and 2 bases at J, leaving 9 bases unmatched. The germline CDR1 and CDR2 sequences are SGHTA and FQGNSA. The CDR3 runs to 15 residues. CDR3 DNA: TGTGCCAGCAGCGATAACGGGAGGCCAACCTACGAGCAGTACTTC. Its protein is CASSDNGRPTYEQYF. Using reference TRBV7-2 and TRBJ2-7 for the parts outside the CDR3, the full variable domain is GAGVSQSPSNKVTEKGKDVELRCDPISGHTALYWYRQSLGQGLEFLIYFQGNSAPDKSGLPSDRFSAERTGGSVSTLTIQRTQQEDSAVYLCASSDNGRPTYEQYFGPGTRLTVT.

The CDR3: CASSHGQGTYNEQFF. Written as DNA, the CDR3 is TGTGCCAGCAGTCACGGACAGGGAACCTACAATGAGCAGTTCTTC. This chain joins TRBV6-2 or TRBV6-3 and TRBJ2-1, with 8 bases that match TRBD1. After removal of 5 bases from V and 2 bases from J, the junction contained 5 bases not matched to a gene. Per the germline V gene, CDR1 is MNHEY and CDR2 is SVGEGT. The CDR3 is 15 residues long.

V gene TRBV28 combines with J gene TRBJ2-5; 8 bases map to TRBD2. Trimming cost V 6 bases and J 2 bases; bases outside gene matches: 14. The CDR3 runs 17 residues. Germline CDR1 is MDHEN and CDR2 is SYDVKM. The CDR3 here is CASRSTPTSALQETQYF. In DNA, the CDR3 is TGTGCCAGCAGATCGACCCCGACTAGCGCCTTACAAGAGACCCAGTACTTC.

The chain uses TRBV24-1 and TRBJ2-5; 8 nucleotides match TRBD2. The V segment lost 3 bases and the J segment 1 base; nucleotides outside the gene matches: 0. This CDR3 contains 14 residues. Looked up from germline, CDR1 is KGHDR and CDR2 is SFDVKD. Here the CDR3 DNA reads TGTGCCACCAGTGATACTAGCGGCCAAGAGACCCAGTACTTC. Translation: CATSDTSGQETQYF.

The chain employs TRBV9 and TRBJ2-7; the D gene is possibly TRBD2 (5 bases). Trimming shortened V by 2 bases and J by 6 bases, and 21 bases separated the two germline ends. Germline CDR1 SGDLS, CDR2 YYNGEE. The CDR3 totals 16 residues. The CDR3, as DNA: TGTGCCAGCAGCGTGGGTACTAGTAGGGCCCCCCTCGAGCAGTACTTC. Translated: CASSVGTSRAPLEQYF.

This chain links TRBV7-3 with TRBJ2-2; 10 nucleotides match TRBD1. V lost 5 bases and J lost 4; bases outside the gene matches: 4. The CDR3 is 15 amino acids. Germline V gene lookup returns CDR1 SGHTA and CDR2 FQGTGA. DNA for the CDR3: TGTGCCAGCAGCCCTGGGGACAGGGGCACCGGGGAGCTGTTTTTT. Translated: CASSPGDRGTGELFF. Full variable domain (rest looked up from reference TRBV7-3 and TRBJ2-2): GAGVSQTPSNKVTEKGKYVELRCDPISGHTALYWYRQSLGQGPEFLIYFQGTGAADDSGLPNDRFFAVRPEGSVSTLKIQRTERGDSAVYLCASSPGDRGTGELFFGEGSRLTVL.

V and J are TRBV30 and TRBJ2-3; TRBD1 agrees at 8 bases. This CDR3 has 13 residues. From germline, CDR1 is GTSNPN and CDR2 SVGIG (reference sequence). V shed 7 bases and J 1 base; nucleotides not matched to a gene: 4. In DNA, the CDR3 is TGTGCCTTTGGACAGGGAGGCACAGATACGCAGTATTTT. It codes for CAFGQGGTDTQYF. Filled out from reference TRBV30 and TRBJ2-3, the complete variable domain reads SQTIHQWPATLVQPVGSPLSLECTVEGTSNPNLYWYRQAAGRGLQLLFYSVGIGQISSEVPQNLSASRPQDRQFILSSKKLLLSDSGFYLCAFGQGGTDTQYFGPGTRLTVL.

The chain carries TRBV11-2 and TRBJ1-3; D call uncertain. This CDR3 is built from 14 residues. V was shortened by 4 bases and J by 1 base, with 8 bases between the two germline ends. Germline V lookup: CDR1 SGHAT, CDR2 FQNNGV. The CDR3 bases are TGTGCCAGCAGCTCCCCCCGGTCTGGAAACACCATATATTTT. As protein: CASSSPRSGNTIYF.

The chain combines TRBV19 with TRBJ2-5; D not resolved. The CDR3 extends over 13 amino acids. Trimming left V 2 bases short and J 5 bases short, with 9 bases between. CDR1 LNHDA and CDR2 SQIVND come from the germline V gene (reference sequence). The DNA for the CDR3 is TGTGCCAGTAGTATACGCACCGCGGAGACCCAGTACTTC. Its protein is CASSIRTAETQYF.

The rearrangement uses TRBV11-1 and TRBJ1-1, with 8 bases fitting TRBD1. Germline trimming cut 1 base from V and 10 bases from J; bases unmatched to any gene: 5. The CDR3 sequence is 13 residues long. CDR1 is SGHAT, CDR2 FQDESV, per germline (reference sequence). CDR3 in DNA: TGTGCCAGCAGCTTAGTTCCCGACAGGGGAGCTTTCTTT. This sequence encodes CASSLVPDRGAFF.

The CDR3 nucleotides read TGTGCCAGCAGTCTTAACAGACCCGGAGGACAGGGAAACACCGGGGAGCTGTTTTTT. Translated: CASSLNRPGGQGNTGELFF. The chain carries TRBV7-2 and TRBJ2-2; 8 bases match TRBD1. CDR1 is SGHTA and CDR2 is FQGNSA in the germline V gene. With 6 bases clipped from V and 2 bases from J, the junction kept 17 bases outside the gene matches. The CDR3 is made up of 19 amino acids.

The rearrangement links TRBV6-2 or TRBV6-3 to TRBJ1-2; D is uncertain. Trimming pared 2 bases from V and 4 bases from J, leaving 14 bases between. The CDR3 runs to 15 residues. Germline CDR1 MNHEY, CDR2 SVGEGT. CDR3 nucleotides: TGTGCCAGCAGTTACGCCGAATTAGCCGGCTATGGCTACACCTTC. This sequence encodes CASSYAELAGYGYTF.

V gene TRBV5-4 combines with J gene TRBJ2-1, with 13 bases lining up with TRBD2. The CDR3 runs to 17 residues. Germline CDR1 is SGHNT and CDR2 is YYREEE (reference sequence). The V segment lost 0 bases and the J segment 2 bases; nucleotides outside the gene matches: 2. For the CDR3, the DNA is TGTGCCAGCAGCTTGGCGACTAGCGGGAGGCCCTACAATGAGCAGTTCTTC. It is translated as CASSLATSGRPYNEQFF.

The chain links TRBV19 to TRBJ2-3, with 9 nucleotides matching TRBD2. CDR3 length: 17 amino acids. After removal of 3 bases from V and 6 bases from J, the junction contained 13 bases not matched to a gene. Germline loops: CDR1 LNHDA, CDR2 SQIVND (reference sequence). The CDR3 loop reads CASSISRAGGLDDTQYF. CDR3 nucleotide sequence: TGTGCCAGTAGTATCAGCCGCGCGGGAGGGTTGGACGATACGCAGTATTTT.

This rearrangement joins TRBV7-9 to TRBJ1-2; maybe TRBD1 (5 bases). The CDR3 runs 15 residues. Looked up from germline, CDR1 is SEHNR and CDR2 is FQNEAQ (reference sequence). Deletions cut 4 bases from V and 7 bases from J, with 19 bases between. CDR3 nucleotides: TGTGCCAGCAGCTCTTCAGACCCAGGTACAGGTGGCTACACCTTC. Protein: CASSSSDPGTGGYTF.

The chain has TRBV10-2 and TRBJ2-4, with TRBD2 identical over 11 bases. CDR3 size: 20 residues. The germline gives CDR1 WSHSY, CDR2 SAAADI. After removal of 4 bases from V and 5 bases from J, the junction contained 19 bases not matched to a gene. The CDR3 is CASSGRVVSGRAKPQNIQYF. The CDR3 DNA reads TGCGCCAGCAGTGGGCGGGTTGTTAGCGGGAGGGCCAAACCCCAAAACATTCAGTACTTC.